The clone carrying this TCR beta chain was observed at least ten times. The entry originates in a study of CD8 T cells in ankylosing spondylitis. With molecular barcodes, quantitative 5'-RACE was used to make the TCR beta libraries. In TCRdb, the 5' RACE reads were re-called with MiXCR into one record per CDR3 protein. The table includes 300,000 to 350,000 distinct CDR3 sequences, under 15% detected once. Per the germline V gene, CDR1 is ENHRY and CDR2 is SYGVKD. The CDR3 length is 13 residues. V was pared by 3 bases and J by 5 bases, with 8 bases between. Source material: blood, either unsorted or a sorted T cell fraction (not recorded which). This receptor was taken from a male donor with ankylosing spondylitis or in good health (not recorded which). The chain recombines TRBV10-3 with TRBJ2-1; D remains unclear. The CDR3 bases are TGTGCCATCAGTGAAAGAAAAAACAATGAGCAGTTCTTC. It codes for CAISERKNNEQFF.